This TCR beta chain originates from a study of blood T cells in healthy people across ages. For the second PCR, which ran for about 6 to 11 cycles, a sample-barcoded 5' primer and a J-beta primer mix were used. TCRdb recomputed calls from the 5' RACE reads with MiXCR, one row per CDR3 protein. This sample carries around 850,000 distinct CDR3 sequences, around 36% of them seen once, and the ten largest clones take over 10%. There were healthy Caucasian individuals from Russia, aged about 6 to 100, serving as donors. This clonotype was counted only a few times. This TCR was sampled from a man aged 18 to 35 in good health. Material: blood.

For the CDR3, the DNA is TGCAGTGCTAGAGATCTTTTTCAGGGTGGGGGCTACACCTTC. It is translated as CSARDLFQGGGYTF. The chain uses TRBV20-1 and TRBJ1-2, with TRBD1 as a possible D gene (5 bases). The CDR3 is 14 residues long. Looked up from germline, CDR1 is DFQATT and CDR2 is SNEGSKA (reference sequence). V gave up 0 bases and J gave up 8 bases, with 16 bases separating them.